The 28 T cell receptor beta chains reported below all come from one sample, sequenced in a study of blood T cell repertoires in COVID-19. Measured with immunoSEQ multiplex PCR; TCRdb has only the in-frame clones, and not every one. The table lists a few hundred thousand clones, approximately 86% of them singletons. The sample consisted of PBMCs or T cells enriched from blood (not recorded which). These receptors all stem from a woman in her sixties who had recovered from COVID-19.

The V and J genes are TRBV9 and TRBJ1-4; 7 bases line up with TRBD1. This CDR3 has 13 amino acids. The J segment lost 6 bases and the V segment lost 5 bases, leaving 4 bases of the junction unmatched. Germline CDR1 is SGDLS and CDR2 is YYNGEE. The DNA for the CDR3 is TGTGCCAGCAGTGAGGGGGCGGATGAAAAACTGTTTTTT. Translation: CASSEGADEKLFF.

The CDR3 region has the DNA TGTGCCAGCAGTTTAAACAGACTGAACACTGAAGCTTTCTTT. It translates to CASSLNRLNTEAFF. This rearrangement joins TRBV27 to TRBJ1-1; unclear D gene. The germline CDR1 and CDR2 sequences are MNHEY and SMNVEV (reference sequence). Trimming cost V 2 bases and J 0 bases, with 7 bases left between them. The CDR3 has 14 amino acids.

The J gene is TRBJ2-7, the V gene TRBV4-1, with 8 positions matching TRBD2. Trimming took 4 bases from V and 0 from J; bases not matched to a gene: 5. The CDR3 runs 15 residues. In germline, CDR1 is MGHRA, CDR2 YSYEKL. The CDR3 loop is CASSLQRGSSYEQYF. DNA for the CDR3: TGCGCCAGCAGCCTCCAGCGGGGGAGCTCCTACGAGCAGTACTTC.

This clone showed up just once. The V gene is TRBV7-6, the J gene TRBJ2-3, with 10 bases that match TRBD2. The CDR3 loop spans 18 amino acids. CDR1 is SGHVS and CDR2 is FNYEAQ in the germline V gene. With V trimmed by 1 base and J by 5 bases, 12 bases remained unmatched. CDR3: CASSLVPPSGGKGDTQYF. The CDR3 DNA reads TGTGCCAGCAGCTTAGTTCCGCCTAGCGGGGGCAAGGGAGATACGCAGTATTTT.

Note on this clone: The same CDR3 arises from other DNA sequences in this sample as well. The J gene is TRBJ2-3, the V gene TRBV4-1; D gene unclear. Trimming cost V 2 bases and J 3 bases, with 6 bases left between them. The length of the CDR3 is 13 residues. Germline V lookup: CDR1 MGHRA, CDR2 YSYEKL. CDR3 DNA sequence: TGCGCCAGCAGCCAACGCGGAACAGATACGCAGTATTTT. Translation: CASSQRGTDTQYF.

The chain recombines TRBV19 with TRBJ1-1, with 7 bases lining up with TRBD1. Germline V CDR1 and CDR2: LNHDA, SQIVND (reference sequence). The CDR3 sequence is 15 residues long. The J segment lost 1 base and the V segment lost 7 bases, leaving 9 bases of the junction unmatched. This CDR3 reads CASNSLDRQNTEAFF. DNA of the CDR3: TGTGCCAGTAATAGCTTGGACAGGCAGAACACTGAAGCTTTCTTT.

The CDR3 nucleotides are TGTGCCAGCAGCCAGGGGGGGGGCCGATCTCGGCCCCAGCATTTT. Amino acids: CASSQGGGRSRPQHF. This chain connects TRBV6-2 or TRBV6-3 to TRBJ1-5, with 7 nucleotides matching TRBD1. The germline V gene encodes CDR1 MNHEY and CDR2 SVGEGT. The CDR3 runs 15 residues. With 6 bases clipped from V and 9 bases from J, the junction kept 14 bases outside the gene matches.

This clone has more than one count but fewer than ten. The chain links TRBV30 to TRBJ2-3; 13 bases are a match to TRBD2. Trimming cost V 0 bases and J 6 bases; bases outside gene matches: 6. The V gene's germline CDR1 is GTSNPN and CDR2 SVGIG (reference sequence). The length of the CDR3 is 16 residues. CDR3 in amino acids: CAWSVGTSGESDTQYF. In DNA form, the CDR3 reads TGTGCCTGGAGTGTAGGGACTAGCGGGGAGTCGGATACGCAGTATTTT.

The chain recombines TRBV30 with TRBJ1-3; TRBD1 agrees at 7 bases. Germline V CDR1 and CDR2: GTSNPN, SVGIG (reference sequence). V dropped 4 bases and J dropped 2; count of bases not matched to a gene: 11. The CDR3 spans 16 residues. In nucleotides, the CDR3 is TGTGCCTGGAATTCTTATGGACAGGTAGCTGGAAACACCATATATTTT. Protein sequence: CAWNSYGQVAGNTIYF.

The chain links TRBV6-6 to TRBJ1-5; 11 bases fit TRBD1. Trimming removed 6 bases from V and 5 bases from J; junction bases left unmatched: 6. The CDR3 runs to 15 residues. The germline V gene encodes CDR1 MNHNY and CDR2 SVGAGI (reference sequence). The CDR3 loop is CASSPGTGGDQPQHF. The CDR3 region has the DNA TGTGCCAGCAGCCCAGGGACAGGGGGTGATCAGCCCCAGCATTTT.

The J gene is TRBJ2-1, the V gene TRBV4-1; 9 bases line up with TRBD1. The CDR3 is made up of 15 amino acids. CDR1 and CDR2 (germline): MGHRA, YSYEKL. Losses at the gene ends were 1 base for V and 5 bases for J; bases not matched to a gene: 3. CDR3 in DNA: TGCGCCAGCAGCCAAGGACAGGGGGTGAACAATGAGCAGTTCTTC. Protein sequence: CASSQGQGVNNEQFF.

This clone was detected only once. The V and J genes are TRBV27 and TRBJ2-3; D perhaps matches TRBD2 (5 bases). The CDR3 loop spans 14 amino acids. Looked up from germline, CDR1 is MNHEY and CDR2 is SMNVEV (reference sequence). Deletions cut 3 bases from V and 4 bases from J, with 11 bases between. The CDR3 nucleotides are TGTGCCAGCAGTTTGCGGGTTGGGGCAGATACGCAGTATTTT. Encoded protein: CASSLRVGADTQYF.

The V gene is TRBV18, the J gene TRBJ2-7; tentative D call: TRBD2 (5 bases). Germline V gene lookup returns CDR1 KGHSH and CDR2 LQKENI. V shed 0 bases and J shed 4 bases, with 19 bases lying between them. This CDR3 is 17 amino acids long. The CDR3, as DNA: TGTGCCAGCTCACCACCTCATCCCAGCGGCAATCCTTACGAGCAGTACGTC. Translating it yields CASSPPHPSGNPYEQYV.

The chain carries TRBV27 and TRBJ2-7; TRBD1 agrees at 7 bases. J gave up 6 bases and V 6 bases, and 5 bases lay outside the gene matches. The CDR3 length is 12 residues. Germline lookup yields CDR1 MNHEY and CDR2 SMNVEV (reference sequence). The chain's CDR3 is CASSVTGFEQYF. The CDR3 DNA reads TGTGCCAGCAGCGTGACAGGGTTCGAGCAGTACTTC.

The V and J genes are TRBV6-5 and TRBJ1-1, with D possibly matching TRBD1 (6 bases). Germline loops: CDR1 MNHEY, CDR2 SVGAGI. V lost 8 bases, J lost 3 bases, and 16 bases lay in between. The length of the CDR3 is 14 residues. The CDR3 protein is CASQGGGRDTEAFF. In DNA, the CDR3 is TGTGCCAGCCAAGGGGGTGGAAGGGACACTGAAGCTTTCTTT.

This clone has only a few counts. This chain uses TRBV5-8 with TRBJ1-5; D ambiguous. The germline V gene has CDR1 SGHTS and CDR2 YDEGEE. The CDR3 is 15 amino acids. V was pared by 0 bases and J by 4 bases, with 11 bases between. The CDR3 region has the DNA TGTGCCAGCAGCTTGGGGGCCGTTAGGAATCAGCCCCAGCATTTT. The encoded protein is CASSLGAVRNQPQHF.

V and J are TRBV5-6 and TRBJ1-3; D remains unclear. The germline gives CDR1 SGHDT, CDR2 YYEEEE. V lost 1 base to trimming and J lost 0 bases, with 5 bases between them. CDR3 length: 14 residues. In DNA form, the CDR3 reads TGTGCCAGCAGCTTGCCCGGCTCTGGAAACACCATATATTTT. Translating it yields CASSLPGSGNTIYF. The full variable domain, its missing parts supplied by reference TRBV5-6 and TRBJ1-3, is DAGVTQSPTHLIKTRGQQVTLRCSPKSGHDTVSWYQQALGQGPQFIFQYYEEEERQRGNFPDRFSGHQFPNYSSELNVNALLLGDSALYLCASSLPGSGNTIYFGEGSWLTVV.

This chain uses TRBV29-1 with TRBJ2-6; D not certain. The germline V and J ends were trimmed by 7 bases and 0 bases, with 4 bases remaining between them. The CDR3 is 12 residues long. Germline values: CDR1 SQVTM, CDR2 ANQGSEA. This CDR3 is CSARSGANVLTF. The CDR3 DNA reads TGCAGCGCCCGCTCTGGGGCCAACGTCCTGACTTTC.

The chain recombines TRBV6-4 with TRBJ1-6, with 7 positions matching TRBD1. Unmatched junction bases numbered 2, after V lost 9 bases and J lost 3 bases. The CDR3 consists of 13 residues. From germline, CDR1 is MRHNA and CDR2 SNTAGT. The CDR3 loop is CASGTDYNSPLHF. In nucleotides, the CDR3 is TGTGCCAGTGGGACAGACTATAATTCACCCCTCCACTTT.

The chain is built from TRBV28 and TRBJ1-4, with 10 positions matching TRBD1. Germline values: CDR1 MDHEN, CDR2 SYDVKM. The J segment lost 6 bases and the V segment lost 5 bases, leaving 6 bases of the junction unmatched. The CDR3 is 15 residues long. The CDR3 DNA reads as TGTGCCAGCAGTCGGGGGGGGACAGGGGATGAAAAACTGTTTTTT. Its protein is CASSRGGTGDEKLFF.

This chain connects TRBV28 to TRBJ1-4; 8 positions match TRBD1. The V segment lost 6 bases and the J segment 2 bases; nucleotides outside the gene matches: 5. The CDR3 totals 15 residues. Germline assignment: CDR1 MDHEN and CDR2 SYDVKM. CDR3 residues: CASSYRGGTNEKLFF. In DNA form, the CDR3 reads TGTGCCAGCAGCTACAGGGGGGGGACTAATGAAAAACTGTTTTTT. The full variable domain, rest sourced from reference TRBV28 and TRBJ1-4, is DVKVTQSSRYLVKRTGEKVFLECVQDMDHENMFWYRQDPGLGLRLIYFSYDVKMKEKGDIPEGYSVSREKKERFSLILESASTNQTSMYLCASSYRGGTNEKLFFGSGTQLSVL.

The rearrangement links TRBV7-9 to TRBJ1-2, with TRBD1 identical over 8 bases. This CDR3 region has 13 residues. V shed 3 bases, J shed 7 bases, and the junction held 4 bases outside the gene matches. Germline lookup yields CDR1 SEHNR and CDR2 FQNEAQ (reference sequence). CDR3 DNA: TGTGCCAGCAGCTTCGGACAGGGCTTTGGCTACACCTTC. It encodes CASSFGQGFGYTF.

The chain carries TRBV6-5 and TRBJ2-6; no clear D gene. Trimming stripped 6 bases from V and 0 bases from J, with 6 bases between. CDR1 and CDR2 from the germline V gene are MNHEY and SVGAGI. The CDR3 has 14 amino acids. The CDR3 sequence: CASRLVSGANVLTF. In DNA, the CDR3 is TGTGCCAGCAGATTAGTCTCTGGGGCCAACGTCCTGACTTTC.

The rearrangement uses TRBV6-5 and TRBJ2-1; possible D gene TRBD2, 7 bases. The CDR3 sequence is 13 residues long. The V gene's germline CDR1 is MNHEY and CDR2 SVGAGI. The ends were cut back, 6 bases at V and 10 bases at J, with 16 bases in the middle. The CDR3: CASRLGGVMEQFF. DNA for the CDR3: TGTGCCAGCAGGTTAGGGGGGGTAATGGAGCAGTTCTTC.

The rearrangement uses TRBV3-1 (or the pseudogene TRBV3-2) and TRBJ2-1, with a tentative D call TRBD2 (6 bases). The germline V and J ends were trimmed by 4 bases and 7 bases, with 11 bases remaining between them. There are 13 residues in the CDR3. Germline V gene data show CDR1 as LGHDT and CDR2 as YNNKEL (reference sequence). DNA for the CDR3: TGTGCCAGCAGCCTCAGGGCGGGGAATGAGCAGTTCTTC. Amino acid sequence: CASSLRAGNEQFF.

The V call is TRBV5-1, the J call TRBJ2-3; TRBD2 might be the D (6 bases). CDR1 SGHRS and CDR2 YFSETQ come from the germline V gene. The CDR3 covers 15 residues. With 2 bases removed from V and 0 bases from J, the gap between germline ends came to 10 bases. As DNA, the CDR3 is TGCGCCAGCAGCTTATTAGGGACTAGCACAGATACGCAGTATTTT. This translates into CASSLLGTSTDTQYF.

CDR3 sequence (DNA): TGTGCCAGCAGCCAAAGCGTCGGGGCCCAGTACTTC. Protein: CASSQSVGAQYF. V usage is TRBV6-5 and J usage is TRBJ2-5, with D perhaps matching TRBD2 (5 bases). Germline V lookup: CDR1 MNHEY, CDR2 SVGAGI. CDR3 length: 12 residues. Trimming took 6 bases from V and 9 from J, leaving 14 bases between them.

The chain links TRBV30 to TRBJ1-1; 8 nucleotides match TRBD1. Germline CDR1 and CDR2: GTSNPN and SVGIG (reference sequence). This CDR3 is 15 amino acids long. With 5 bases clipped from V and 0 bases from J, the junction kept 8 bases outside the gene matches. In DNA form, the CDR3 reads TGTGCCTGGGGTAGGACAGGGAGGATGAACACTGAAGCTTTCTTT. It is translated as CAWGRTGRMNTEAFF. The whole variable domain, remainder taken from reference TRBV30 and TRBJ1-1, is SQTIHQWPATLVQPVGSPLSLECTVEGTSNPNLYWYRQAAGRGLQLLFYSVGIGQISSEVPQNLSASRPQDRQFILSSKKLLLSDSGFYLCAWGRTGRMNTEAFFGQGTRLTVV.